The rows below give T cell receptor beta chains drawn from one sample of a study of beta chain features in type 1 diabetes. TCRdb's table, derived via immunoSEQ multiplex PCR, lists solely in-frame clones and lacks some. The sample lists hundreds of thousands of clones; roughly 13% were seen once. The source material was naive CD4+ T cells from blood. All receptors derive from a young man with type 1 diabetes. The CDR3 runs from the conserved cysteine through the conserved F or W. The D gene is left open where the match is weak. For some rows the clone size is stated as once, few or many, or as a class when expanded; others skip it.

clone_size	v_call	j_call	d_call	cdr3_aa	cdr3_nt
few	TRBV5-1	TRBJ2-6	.	CASSLARTPGANVLTF	TGCGCCAGCAGCTTGGCCCGAACTCCAGGGGCCAACGTCCTGACTTTC
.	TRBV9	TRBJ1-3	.	CASSVEPGGNTIYF	TGTGCCAGCAGCGTAGAGCCAGGGGGAAACACCATATATTTT
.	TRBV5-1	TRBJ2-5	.	CASSEDFQETQYF	TGCGCCAGCAGCGAGGATTTCCAAGAGACCCAGTACTTC
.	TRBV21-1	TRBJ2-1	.	CASSKRQTGVIEQFF	TGTGCCAGCAGCAAACGCCAGACAGGGGTCATTGAGCAGTTCTTC
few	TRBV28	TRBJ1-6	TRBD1	CASSWLTGEGSPLHF	TGTGCCAGCAGTTGGCTGACAGGGGAAGGTTCACCCCTCCACTTT
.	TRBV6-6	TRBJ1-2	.	CASSPRENYGYTF	TGTGCCAGCAGTCCTAGAGAGAACTATGGCTACACCTTC
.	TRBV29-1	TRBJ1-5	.	CSVRTEGPQHF	TGCAGCGTCCGGACCGAGGGGCCCCAGCATTTT
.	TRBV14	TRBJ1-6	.	CASSLTSNSPLHF	TGTGCCAGCAGCCTTACCTCCAATTCACCCCTCCACTTT
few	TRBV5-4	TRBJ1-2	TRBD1	CASGAGQGNYGYTF	TGTGCCAGCGGTGCGGGACAGGGAAACTATGGCTACACCTTC
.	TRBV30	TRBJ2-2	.	CAWNMGSMNTGELFF	TGTGCCTGGAACATGGGCTCCATGAACACCGGGGAGCTGTTTTTT
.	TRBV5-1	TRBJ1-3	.	CASSLPFTSGSGNTIYF	TGCGCCAGCAGCTTACCCTTTACATCGGGCTCTGGAAACACCATATATTTT
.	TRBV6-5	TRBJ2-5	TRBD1	CASRPGTGEETQYF	TGTGCCAGCAGACCCGGGACAGGGGAAGAGACCCAGTACTTC
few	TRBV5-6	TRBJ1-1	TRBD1	CASRKLRGRMNTEAFF	TGTGCCAGCAGAAAACTCAGGGGGCGTATGAACACTGAAGCTTTCTTT
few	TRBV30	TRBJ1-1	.	CAWSTPGAFF	TGTGCCTGGAGTACACCTGGAGCTTTCTTT
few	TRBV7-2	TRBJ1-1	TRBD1	CASSKTDRAYTEAFF	TGTGCCAGCAGTAAAACCGACAGGGCCTACACTGAAGCTTTCTTT
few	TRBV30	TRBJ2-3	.	CAWSAGEGVGTQYF	TGTGCCTGGAGTGCCGGAGAAGGAGTTGGAACGCAGTATTTT
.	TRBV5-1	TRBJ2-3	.	CASSCDTSTDTQYF	TGCGCCAGCAGCTGTGACACTAGCACAGATACGCAGTATTTT
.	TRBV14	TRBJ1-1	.	CASSQEQGRGTEAFF	TGTGCCAGCAGCCAGGAACAGGGCAGGGGCACTGAAGCTTTCTTT
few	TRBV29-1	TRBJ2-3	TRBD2	CSVGHRLAGSTDTQYF	TGCAGCGTTGGCCACAGACTAGCGGGGAGCACAGATACGCAGTATTTT
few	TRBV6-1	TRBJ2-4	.	CASSEMTNGPWGIQYF	TGTGCCAGCAGTGAAATGACGAACGGGCCCTGGGGCATTCAGTACTTC
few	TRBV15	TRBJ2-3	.	CATSSQGTDTQYF	TGTGCCACCAGCAGCCAAGGGACAGATACGCAGTATTTT
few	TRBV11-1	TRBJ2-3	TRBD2	CASSTGLAGTPNTQYF	TGTGCCAGCAGCACGGGACTAGCGGGGACCCCTAATACGCAGTATTTT
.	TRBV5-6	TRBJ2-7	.	CASSYWRASYEQYF	TGTGCCAGCAGCTATTGGAGAGCCTCCTACGAGCAGTACTTC
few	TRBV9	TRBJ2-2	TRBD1	CASSPRDRGHGELFF	TGTGCCAGCAGCCCTCGGGACAGGGGGCACGGGGAGCTGTTTTTT
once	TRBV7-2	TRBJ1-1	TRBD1	CASSLGTGNTEAFF	TGTGCCAGCAGCCTCGGGACAGGGAACACTGAAGCTTTCTTT
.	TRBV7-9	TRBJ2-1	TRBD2	CASSLPSGESYTYYNEQFF	TGTGCCAGCAGCTTACCTAGCGGGGAGTCCTACACCTACTACAATGAGCAGTTCTTC
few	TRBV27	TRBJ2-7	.	CASGGTGSSYEQYF	TGTGCCAGCGGCGGGACGGGATCGTCCTACGAGCAGTACTTC
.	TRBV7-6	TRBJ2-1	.	CASSSDTGTEQFF	TGTGCCAGCAGCTCCGACACGGGCACGGAGCAGTTCTTC
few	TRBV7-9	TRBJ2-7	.	CASSLDDISYEQYF	TGTGCCAGCAGCTTAGATGACATAAGCTACGAGCAGTACTTC
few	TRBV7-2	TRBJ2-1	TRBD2	CASSNIAGVNYNEQFF	TGTGCCAGCAGCAACATAGCGGGCGTTAATTACAATGAGCAGTTCTTC
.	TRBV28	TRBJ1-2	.	CASSQGTYGYTF	TGTGCCAGCAGTCAGGGAACCTATGGCTACACCTTC
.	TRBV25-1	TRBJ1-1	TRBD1	CASSVTGDRGRTEAFF	TGTGCCAGCAGTGTAACCGGGGACAGGGGAAGGACTGAAGCTTTCTTT
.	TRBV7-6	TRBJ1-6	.	CASSLEGGNNSPLHF	TGTGCCAGCAGCTTAGAGGGCGGGAATAATTCACCCCTCCACTTT
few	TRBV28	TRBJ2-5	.	CASSSRQLRETQYF	TGTGCCAGCAGTTCTCGACAGCTTCGGGAGACCCAGTACTTC
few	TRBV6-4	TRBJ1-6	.	CASSDYPQTSPLHF	TGTGCCAGCAGTGACTACCCTCAGACCTCACCCCTCCACTTT
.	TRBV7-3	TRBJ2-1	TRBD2	CASSPGLAGGGIIF	TGTGCCAGCAGCCCCGGACTAGCGGGGGGCGGGATAATCTTC
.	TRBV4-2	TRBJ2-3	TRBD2	CASSYEPGGAADTQYF	TGTGCCAGCAGCTATGAGCCGGGGGGGGCCGCAGATACGCAGTATTTT
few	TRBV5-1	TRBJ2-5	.	CASSLTQVFQETQYF	TGCGCCAGCAGCCTAACACAGGTTTTTCAAGAGACCCAGTACTTC
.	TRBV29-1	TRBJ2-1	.	CSAKRGGFNEQFF	TGCAGCGCTAAGAGGGGGGGCTTCAATGAGCAGTTCTTC
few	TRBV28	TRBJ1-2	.	CASSSSGVGYTF	TGTGCCAGCAGTTCGTCCGGTGTGGGCTACACCTTC
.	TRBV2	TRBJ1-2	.	CASSGQGGTTIGYTF	TGTGCCAGCAGCGGTCAGGGCGGGACGACTATTGGCTACACCTTC
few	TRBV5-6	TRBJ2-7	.	CASSLGRTAYEQYF	TGTGCCAGCAGCTTGGGTAGGACAGCCTACGAGCAGTACTTC
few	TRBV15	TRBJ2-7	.	CATSTDTYEQYF	TGTGCCACCAGCACGGACACCTACGAGCAGTACTTC
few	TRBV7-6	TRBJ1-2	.	CASSPGVSYGYTF	TGTGCCAGCAGCCCTGGGGTCTCCTATGGCTACACCTTC
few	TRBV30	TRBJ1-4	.	CAWRPGASSEKLFF	TGTGCCTGGAGACCGGGAGCCTCTAGTGAAAAACTGTTTTTT
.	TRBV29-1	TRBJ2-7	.	CSVRTSGESEQYF	TGCAGCGTGCGGACGAGCGGAGAGAGCGAGCAGTACTTC
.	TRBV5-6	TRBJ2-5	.	CASSWGPEETQYF	TGTGCCAGCAGCTGGGGGCCAGAAGAGACCCAGTACTTC
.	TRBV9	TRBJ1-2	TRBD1	CASSFHDRDYGYTF	TGTGCCAGCAGCTTCCATGACAGGGACTATGGCTACACCTTC
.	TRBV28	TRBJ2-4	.	CASSPHEEGGAGKNIQYF	TGTGCCAGCAGTCCTCACGAGGAGGGAGGCGCGGGCAAAAACATTCAGTACTTC
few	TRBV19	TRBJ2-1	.	CASRAPSYNEQFF	TGTGCCAGTAGGGCACCTTCCTACAATGAGCAGTTCTTC
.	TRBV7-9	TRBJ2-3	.	CASSETVAGSTDTQYF	TGTGCCAGCAGCGAGACGGTTGCTGGAAGCACAGATACGCAGTATTTT
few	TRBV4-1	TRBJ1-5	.	CASSPGTDLSEPQHF	TGCGCCAGCAGCCCCGGGACGGACCTTAGTGAGCCCCAGCATTTT
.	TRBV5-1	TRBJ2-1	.	CASSLVDSVAYNEQFF	TGCGCCAGCAGCTTGGTAGATTCGGTCGCCTACAATGAGCAGTTCTTC
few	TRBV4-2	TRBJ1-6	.	CASNVGTSPLHF	TGTGCCAGCAACGTCGGCACCTCACCCCTCCACTTT
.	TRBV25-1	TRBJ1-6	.	CASLPPGPGRSPLHF	TGTGCCAGCCTACCCCCGGGCCCCGGGCGGTCACCCCTCCACTTT
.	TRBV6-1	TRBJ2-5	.	CASSDYVETQYF	TGTGCCAGCAGTGATTATGTCGAGACCCAGTACTTC
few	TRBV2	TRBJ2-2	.	CASGAGLAGSGELFF	TGTGCCAGCGGGGCCGGACTCGCTGGTTCCGGGGAGCTGTTTTTT
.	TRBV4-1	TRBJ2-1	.	CASSSDRLGEQFF	TGCGCCAGCAGCTCGGACAGATTGGGGGAGCAGTTCTTC
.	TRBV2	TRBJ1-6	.	CASSFTESSYNSPLHF	TGTGCCAGCAGTTTTACAGAGAGCTCCTATAATTCACCCCTCCACTTT